This record covers a single TCR beta chain. Its matching antigen is unknown. This CDR3 fails to terminate in the conserved phenylalanine or tryptophan, so it likely reflects a read error. Because the CDR3's place on the DNA is in doubt, the DNA is left out and the CDR3 is given as listed by TCRdb. This entry comes from a study of OX40 agonist ivuxolimab in advanced cancers. Looking at the study overall: At 0.01 to 10 mg/kg, ivuxolimab was administered intravenously to patients every 2 weeks. The dose-escalation cohort was around 83% male, with a mean age of about 60 years, ranging about 23 to 80. Points from the study as a whole: Mean expanded clone counts were higher in CD8+ than CD4+ T cells. The 0.1-3.0 mg/kg partial responders had among the lowest clonal expansion.

The CDR3 has 8 residues if both end residues are counted. Germline V lookup: CDR1 SGHVS, CDR2 FNYEAQ. The table came from immunoSEQ multiplex PCR; TCRdb's copy has only in-frame clones and leaves some out. The data hold tens of thousands of clones, with approximately 86% observed a single time. V gene TRBV7-6 combines with J gene TRBJ1-2. The source was CD4+ or CD8+ T cells sorted from blood, collected in a trial of the OX40 agonist ivuxolimab. The clonotype originates from an adult with an advanced solid tumor such as melanoma, head and neck, liver or kidney cancer. CDR3: CASSLVVS.